This entry lists 13 T cell receptor beta chains sequenced from one sample in a study of blood T cell repertoires in COVID-19. Profiling relied on immunoSEQ multiplex PCR, and the TCRdb table lists in-frame clones only, not all of them. The sample holds 80,000 to 100,000 clones, over 75% seen once. The sample consisted of peripheral blood. All receptors derive from a man aged 55 to 70 with acute or convalescent COVID-19.

The chain couples TRBV6-1 to TRBJ1-5, with no clear D. CDR1 and CDR2 (germline): MNHNS, SASEGT. The CDR3 is made up of 14 amino acids. Trimming removed 0 bases at V and 0 bases at J, with 3 bases between. The CDR3 DNA reads as TGTGCCAGCAGTGAAGCCGTTAGCAATCAGCCCCAGCATTTT. This translates into CASSEAVSNQPQHF.

The sample holds a few counts of this clone. The rearrangement uses TRBV7-2 and TRBJ1-5; D not resolved. Looked up from germline, CDR1 is SGHTA and CDR2 is FQGNSA. CDR3 size: 16 residues. With 1 base removed from V and 2 bases from J, the gap between germline ends came to 12 bases. CDR3 in amino acids: CASSLVAGTGNQPQHF. Written as DNA, the CDR3 is TGTGCCAGCAGCTTAGTTGCGGGAACGGGCAATCAGCCCCAGCATTTT. The full variable domain, rest sourced from reference TRBV7-2 and TRBJ1-5, is GAGVSQSPSNKVTEKGKDVELRCDPISGHTALYWYRQSLGQGLEFLIYFQGNSAPDKSGLPSDRFSAERTGGSVSTLTIQRTQQEDSAVYLCASSLVAGTGNQPQHFGDGTRLSIL.

The rearrangement uses TRBV9 and TRBJ2-7; TRBD1 agrees at 11 bases. The CDR3 length is 14 residues. CDR1 SGDLS and CDR2 YYNGEE come from the germline V gene. The V gene end was trimmed by 2 bases and the J gene end by 6 bases; junction bases not matched to a gene: 4. The CDR3 nucleotides are TGTGCCAGCAGCGTGACCGGGACAGGGGGCGAGCAGTACTTC. Translated, it gives CASSVTGTGGEQYF. The complete variable domain, with remaining parts taken from reference TRBV9 and TRBJ2-7, reads DSGVTQTPKHLITATGQRVTLRCSPRSGDLSVYWYQQSLDQGLQFLIQYYNGEERAKGNILERFSAQQFPDLHSELNLSSLELGDSALYFCASSVTGTGGEQYFGPGTRLTVT.

The rearrangement uses TRBV6-2 or TRBV6-3 and TRBJ1-6, with 10 bases identical to TRBD1. Germline lookup yields CDR1 MNHEY and CDR2 SVGEGT. The V and J ends lost 7 bases and 6 bases, in that order; junction bases with no gene match: 9. The CDR3 has 16 residues. The CDR3 DNA sequence: TGTGCCAGCACCCCGCGTCGGGACAGGGGTAATTCACCCCTCCACTTT. Its protein product is CASTPRRDRGNSPLHF.

V and J are TRBV7-9 and TRBJ1-1; no clear D gene. Trimming left V 2 bases short and J 1 base short, with 8 bases between. Germline lookup yields CDR1 SEHNR and CDR2 FQNEAQ (reference sequence). The CDR3 is 14 residues long. CDR3 sequence reads: CASSLRQENTEAFF. For the CDR3, the DNA is TGTGCCAGCAGCTTAAGGCAGGAGAACACTGAAGCTTTCTTT.

This sequence joins TRBV11-2 and TRBJ2-7; D is ambiguous. The germline V gene has CDR1 SGHAT and CDR2 FQNNGV. The V gene lost 3 bases and the J gene lost 4 bases, with 7 bases spanning the gap. CDR3 length equals 12 residues. CDR3: CASSFARYEQYF. The CDR3 DNA follows: TGTGCCAGCAGCTTTGCCAGGTACGAGCAGTACTTC.

V and J are TRBV18 and TRBJ1-5, with 9 positions matching TRBD1. The length of the CDR3 is 17 residues. V was clipped by 2 bases and J by 3 bases; unmatched bases: 8. Germline-derived CDR1 and CDR2 are KGHSH and LQKENI. The CDR3 sequence is CASSPVDRGSFNQPQHF. CDR3 bases: TGTGCCAGCTCACCAGTGGACAGGGGAAGTTTCAATCAGCCCCAGCATTTT. Complete variable domain (other parts from reference TRBV18 and TRBJ1-5): NAGVMQNPRHLVRRRGQEARLRCSPMKGHSHVYWYRQLPEEGLKFMVYLQKENIIDESGMPKERFSAEFPKEGPSILRIQQVVRGDSAAYFCASSPVDRGSFNQPQHFGDGTRLSIL.

V usage is TRBV19 and J usage is TRBJ1-1, with D tentatively TRBD1 (6 bases). The ends were cut back, 6 bases at V and 5 bases at J, with 19 bases in the middle. The CDR3 runs 15 residues. Germline V gene lookup returns CDR1 LNHDA and CDR2 SQIVND (reference sequence). The CDR3 nucleotides read TGTGCCAGTAGGGGGGCTTGGGGGCGTGAGACTGAAGCTTTCTTT. It codes for CASRGAWGRETEAFF.

V and J are TRBV28 and TRBJ1-1; perhaps TRBD1 as D (5 bases). Germline CDR1 and CDR2: MDHEN and SYDVKM. There are 14 residues in the CDR3. The germline V and J ends were trimmed by 8 bases and 4 bases, with 17 bases remaining between them. The CDR3 DNA sequence: TGTGCCAGCTCTAGGGGCGCCGAGGTCACTGAAGCTTTCTTT. Residues: CASSRGAEVTEAFF. The full variable domain, completed using reference TRBV28 and TRBJ1-1, is DVKVTQSSRYLVKRTGEKVFLECVQDMDHENMFWYRQDPGLGLRLIYFSYDVKMKEKGDIPEGYSVSREKKERFSLILESASTNQTSMYLCASSRGAEVTEAFFGQGTRLTVV.

With respect to this clone: Relative to the germline gene, one junction end is altered; a read error may explain this. The chain uses TRBV2 and TRBJ2-1; tentative D call: TRBD2 (6 bases). This CDR3 is 12 amino acids long. CDR1 is SNHLY and CDR2 is FYNNEI in the germline V gene. The CDR3 loop is CASREEGWEPFF. In nucleotides, the CDR3 is TGTGCCAGCAGGGAGGAGGGGTGGGAGCCGTTCTTC.

The V and J genes are TRBV5-1 and TRBJ2-7, with TRBD1 as a possible D gene (8 bases). Germline V gives CDR1 SGHRS, CDR2 YFSETQ. Deletions cut 3 bases from V and 2 bases from J, with 15 bases between. The CDR3 has 15 amino acids. The CDR3 loop is CASSSNRGGTYEQYF. CDR3 DNA sequence: TGCGCCAGCAGCTCTAACAGGGGGGGTACCTACGAGCAGTACTTC.

This CDR3 is CASSFNTGAGYGYTF. DNA of the CDR3: TGTGCCAGCAGTTTCAATACAGGGGCGGGCTATGGCTACACCTTC. The chain has TRBV27 and TRBJ1-2, with 7 bases matching TRBD1. Trimming took 3 bases from V and 4 from J; bases not matched to a gene: 8. Per the germline V gene, CDR1 is MNHEY and CDR2 is SMNVEV (reference sequence). The CDR3 totals 15 residues.

There are a few counts of this clone. The chain carries TRBV19 and TRBJ2-7; TRBD1 matches at 7 bases. This CDR3 comprises 13 residues. Germline-derived CDR1 and CDR2 are LNHDA and SQIVND (reference sequence). The junction had 2 bases not matched to a gene; V was cut back by 6 bases and J by 0 bases. The CDR3 DNA reads TGTGCCAGTAGGGGGACAGCCTCCTACGAGCAGTACTTC. Protein product: CASRGTASYEQYF.